The present entry profiles one T cell receptor (beta chain) with its context. The data belong to a study of OX40 agonist ivuxolimab in advanced cancers. TCRdb keeps only in-frame clones here, not all; method: immunoSEQ multiplex PCR. The table lists some 61,000 clones, approximately 90% of them singletons. Trimming took 5 bases from V and 6 from J, leaving 16 bases between them. Germline assignment: CDR1 SNHLY and CDR2 FYNNEI. This CDR3 has 14 residues. This material consisted of CD4+ or CD8+ T cells sorted from blood, taken in a trial of the OX40 agonist ivuxolimab. This chain uses TRBV2 with TRBJ1-1; maybe TRBD1 (6 bases). The TCR was taken from an adult with an advanced solid tumor such as melanoma, head and neck, liver or kidney cancer. This CDR3 is CASSPGWGRPEAFF. The CDR3 DNA sequence: TGTGCCAGCAGTCCAGGGTGGGGGCGCCCTGAAGCTTTCTTT.